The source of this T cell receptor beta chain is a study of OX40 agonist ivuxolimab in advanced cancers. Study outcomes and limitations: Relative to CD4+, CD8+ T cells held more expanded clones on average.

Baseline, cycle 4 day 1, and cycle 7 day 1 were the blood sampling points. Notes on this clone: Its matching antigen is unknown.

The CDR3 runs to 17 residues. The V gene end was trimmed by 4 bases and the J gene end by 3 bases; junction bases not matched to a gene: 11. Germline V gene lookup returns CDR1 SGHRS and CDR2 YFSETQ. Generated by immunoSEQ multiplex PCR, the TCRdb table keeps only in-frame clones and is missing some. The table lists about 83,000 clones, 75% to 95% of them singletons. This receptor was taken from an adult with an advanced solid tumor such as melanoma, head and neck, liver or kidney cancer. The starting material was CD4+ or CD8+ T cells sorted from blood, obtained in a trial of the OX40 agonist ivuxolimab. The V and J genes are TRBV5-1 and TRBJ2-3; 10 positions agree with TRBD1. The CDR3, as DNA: TGCGCCAGCAGCGAACAAACCCCGGGACAGGGGACAGATACGCAGTATTTT. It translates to CASSEQTPGQGTDTQYF.